These T cell receptor beta chains were read from a single sample in a study of blood T cell repertoires in COVID-19. Using immunoSEQ multiplex PCR, the repertoire was profiled, and TCRdb retains in-frame clones only, with some absent. Here the sample spans 45,000 to 65,000 clones, roughly four fifths being singletons. Sequences were obtained from peripheral blood. These TCRs come from a man between 65 and 85 years old with active COVID-19. Both conserved end residues are part of each CDR3. The D gene is left open where the match is weak. A row's size may be missing; if present it is once, few, many or a size class.

j_call: TRBJ2-5
v_call: TRBV19
d_call: NA
clone_size: NA
cdr3_nt: TGTGCCAGTAGTAGGGCCGGAGAGACCCAGTACTTC
cdr3_aa: CASSRAGETQYF

j_call: TRBJ2-7
v_call: TRBV6-2/TRBV6-3
d_call: NA
clone_size: NA
cdr3_nt: TGTGCCAGCAGCAAGGACTGGGCTGAGTACGAGCAGTACTTC
cdr3_aa: CASSKDWAEYEQYF

j_call: TRBJ1-1
v_call: TRBV12-3/TRBV12-4
d_call: NA
clone_size: few
cdr3_nt: TGTGCCAGCCGCGTCGGTTTGAACACTGAAGCTTTCTTT
cdr3_aa: CASRVGLNTEAFF

j_call: TRBJ2-7
v_call: TRBV4-3
d_call: NA
clone_size: NA
cdr3_nt: TGCGCCAGCAGCCAAGAGCCTGACAACACCTACGAGCAGTACTTC
cdr3_aa: CASSQEPDNTYEQYF

j_call: TRBJ1-6
v_call: TRBV6-2/TRBV6-3
d_call: TRBD1
clone_size: NA
cdr3_nt: TGTGCCAGCAGCTGGGACAGGGGCTTATCACCCCTCCACTTT
cdr3_aa: CASSWDRGLSPLHF

j_call: TRBJ2-3
v_call: TRBV7-3
d_call: NA
clone_size: NA
cdr3_nt: TGTGCCAGCAGCACTCGGGGGGCCGCAGATACGCAGTATTTT
cdr3_aa: CASSTRGAADTQYF

j_call: TRBJ2-2
v_call: TRBV6-5
d_call: NA
clone_size: once
cdr3_nt: TGTGCCAGCAGTTACGCGTGGGGGCGGGAGCTGTTTTTT
cdr3_aa: CASSYAWGRELFF

j_call: TRBJ2-5
v_call: TRBV3-1/TRBV3-2
d_call: NA
clone_size: NA
cdr3_nt: TGTGCCAGCAGCCAAGTGGCGGGGTCAGTCGAGGAGACCCAGTACTTC
cdr3_aa: CASSQVAGSVEETQYF

j_call: TRBJ2-2
v_call: TRBV7-9
d_call: NA
clone_size: NA
cdr3_nt: TGTGCCAGCAACCCGGGGAGGTACACCGGGGAGCTGTTTTTT
cdr3_aa: CASNPGRYTGELFF

j_call: TRBJ1-2
v_call: TRBV30
d_call: TRBD1
clone_size: NA
cdr3_nt: TGTGCCTGGAGTGAAGACAGGGTGCACTATGGCTACACCTTC
cdr3_aa: CAWSEDRVHYGYTF

j_call: TRBJ1-6
v_call: TRBV6-6
d_call: NA
clone_size: NA
cdr3_nt: TGTGCCAGCGGACGGGACAAGTATTCACCCCTCCACTTT
cdr3_aa: CASGRDKYSPLHF

j_call: TRBJ2-7
v_call: TRBV4-1
d_call: TRBD1
clone_size: NA
cdr3_nt: TGCGCCAGCAGCCAAGATTTGGGACAGGGGCACTACGAGCAGTACTTC
cdr3_aa: CASSQDLGQGHYEQYF

j_call: TRBJ1-1
v_call: TRBV7-2
d_call: TRBD1
clone_size: once
cdr3_nt: TGTGCCAGCAGCTCATCGACAGGGGTCACTGAAGCTTTCTTT
cdr3_aa: CASSSSTGVTEAFF

j_call: TRBJ1-5
v_call: TRBV6-2/TRBV6-3
d_call: NA
clone_size: NA
cdr3_nt: TGTGCCAGCAGTTACCCCCCTGGCGGCTTGGAGCCCCAGCATTTT
cdr3_aa: CASSYPPGGLEPQHF

j_call: TRBJ2-7
v_call: TRBV19
d_call: TRBD1
clone_size: NA
cdr3_nt: TGTGCCAGTAGTATAGCGGGACAGACTGGCCACGAGCAGTACTTC
cdr3_aa: CASSIAGQTGHEQYF

j_call: TRBJ2-7
v_call: TRBV6-1
d_call: TRBD2
clone_size: NA
cdr3_nt: TGTGCCAGCAGTGAAGCGCTTCTGGGTCGTGGCGGGGGATACGAGCAGTACTTC
cdr3_aa: CASSEALLGRGGGYEQYF

j_call: TRBJ1-6
v_call: TRBV6-4
d_call: NA
clone_size: NA
cdr3_nt: TGTGCCAGCAGAGAAAGCGGGGGGAATTCACCCCTCCACTTT
cdr3_aa: CASRESGGNSPLHF

j_call: TRBJ1-2
v_call: TRBV12-3/TRBV12-4
d_call: NA
clone_size: NA
cdr3_nt: TGTGCCAGCAGCGCCGGGACATGGCGGGGCTACACCTTC
cdr3_aa: CASSAGTWRGYTF

j_call: TRBJ2-7
v_call: TRBV9
d_call: NA
clone_size: NA
cdr3_nt: TGTGCCAGCAGCGTAGGTCGACAGTCCTACGAGCAGTACTTC
cdr3_aa: CASSVGRQSYEQYF

j_call: TRBJ1-1
v_call: TRBV9
d_call: NA
clone_size: NA
cdr3_nt: TGTGCCAGCAGCACACAAGGGGTAATCACTGAAGCTTTCTTT
cdr3_aa: CASSTQGVITEAFF

j_call: TRBJ2-5
v_call: TRBV7-3
d_call: TRBD2
clone_size: NA
cdr3_nt: TGTGCCAGCAGCTTAAAACTAGCGGAACAAGAGACCCAGTACTTC
cdr3_aa: CASSLKLAEQETQYF

j_call: TRBJ1-4
v_call: TRBV14
d_call: TRBD1
clone_size: once
cdr3_nt: TGTGCCAGCAGCCCATTAGGACAGGGCCGTAATGAAAAACTGTTTTTT
cdr3_aa: CASSPLGQGRNEKLFF

j_call: TRBJ2-3
v_call: TRBV30
d_call: TRBD1
clone_size: NA
cdr3_nt: TGTGCCTGGAGCGGAGGGGACAGGAGTAGCACAGATACGCAGTATTTT
cdr3_aa: CAWSGGDRSSTDTQYF

j_call: TRBJ2-7
v_call: TRBV14
d_call: NA
clone_size: NA
cdr3_nt: TGTGCCAGCAGCTACAGGGAGGGGAGGCAGTACTTC
cdr3_aa: CASSYREGRQYF

j_call: TRBJ1-2
v_call: TRBV5-6
d_call: NA
clone_size: NA
cdr3_nt: TGTGCCAGCAGCTTGGCGGGGCAGGGGAGTAGCTATGGCTACACCTTC
cdr3_aa: CASSLAGQGSSYGYTF

j_call: TRBJ2-3
v_call: TRBV4-1
d_call: TRBD2
clone_size: NA
cdr3_nt: TGCGCCAGCAGCCAAGGACTAGCGAGTGAGACAGATACGCAGTATTTT
cdr3_aa: CASSQGLASETDTQYF

j_call: TRBJ1-2
v_call: TRBV4-3
d_call: NA
clone_size: NA
cdr3_nt: TGCGCCAGCAGCCCCTTAGGCCCGGGGGGGTTGGATGGCTACACCTTC
cdr3_aa: CASSPLGPGGLDGYTF

j_call: TRBJ2-1
v_call: TRBV10-3
d_call: NA
clone_size: NA
cdr3_nt: TGTGCCATCAGTGACCCTTCACGGACTACAAATTACAATGAGCAGTTCTTC
cdr3_aa: CAISDPSRTTNYNEQFF

j_call: TRBJ2-1
v_call: TRBV6-5
d_call: NA
clone_size: NA
cdr3_nt: TGTGCCAGCAGTTACGGTCACAGCTCCTACAATGAGCAGTTCTTC
cdr3_aa: CASSYGHSSYNEQFF

j_call: TRBJ2-1
v_call: TRBV7-3
d_call: NA
clone_size: NA
cdr3_nt: TGTGCCAGCAGCCCAGATCCCTACAATGAGCAGTTCTTC
cdr3_aa: CASSPDPYNEQFF

j_call: TRBJ1-4
v_call: TRBV5-6
d_call: NA
clone_size: NA
cdr3_nt: TGTGCCAGCAGAAACCAACAGGCTAATGAAAAACTGTTTTTT
cdr3_aa: CASRNQQANEKLFF

j_call: TRBJ2-5
v_call: TRBV7-2
d_call: TRBD2
clone_size: NA
cdr3_nt: TGTGCCAGCAGCCCACGGACTAGCGGTTTACAAGAGACCCAGTACTTC
cdr3_aa: CASSPRTSGLQETQYF

j_call: TRBJ1-5
v_call: TRBV3-1/TRBV3-2
d_call: NA
clone_size: NA
cdr3_nt: TGTGCCAGCAGCCAAGGGGGCAGAAGGAATCAGCCCCAGCATTTT
cdr3_aa: CASSQGGRRNQPQHF

j_call: TRBJ1-1
v_call: TRBV2
d_call: TRBD1
clone_size: NA
cdr3_nt: TGTGCCAGCTTCCAGGACACAGGGGGCCCTGAAGCTTTCTTT
cdr3_aa: CASFQDTGGPEAFF

j_call: TRBJ2-7
v_call: TRBV5-4
d_call: NA
clone_size: NA
cdr3_nt: TGTGCCAGCAGCTTGGCAGGGGCCGTATCGAGAGAGCAGTACTTC
cdr3_aa: CASSLAGAVSREQYF

j_call: TRBJ2-3
v_call: TRBV19
d_call: TRBD1
clone_size: NA
cdr3_nt: TGTGCCAGTAGTATACCCCACAGGGGACCAGATACGCAGTATTTT
cdr3_aa: CASSIPHRGPDTQYF

j_call: TRBJ1-6
v_call: TRBV4-2
d_call: NA
clone_size: NA
cdr3_nt: TGTGCCAGCAGCCCAGGGGCAGCAAGATATTCACCCCTCCACTTT
cdr3_aa: CASSPGAARYSPLHF

j_call: TRBJ1-2
v_call: TRBV7-2
d_call: NA
clone_size: NA
cdr3_nt: TGTGCCAGCAGCTTAGGTCTGCGGGGTGGTGGCTACACCTTC
cdr3_aa: CASSLGLRGGGYTF

j_call: TRBJ1-2
v_call: TRBV5-5
d_call: TRBD1
clone_size: NA
cdr3_nt: TGTGCCAGCAGCGTCGGGACAGTGAATGGCTACACCTTC
cdr3_aa: CASSVGTVNGYTF

j_call: TRBJ1-1
v_call: TRBV25-1
d_call: NA
clone_size: NA
cdr3_nt: TGTGCCAGCAGTGAATCCGCAGGGGCGAACACTGAAGCTTTCTTT
cdr3_aa: CASSESAGANTEAFF

j_call: TRBJ2-7
v_call: TRBV7-5
d_call: NA
clone_size: NA
cdr3_nt: TGTGTCAGAAGCTTAATTGGTCGCGGGCGACGCTACGAGCAGTACTTC
cdr3_aa: CVRSLIGRGRRYEQYF

j_call: TRBJ2-3
v_call: TRBV5-1
d_call: TRBD2
clone_size: NA
cdr3_nt: TGCGCCAGCAGCTTCGGGACTAGCGGGGGGTCAGATACGCAGTATTTT
cdr3_aa: CASSFGTSGGSDTQYF

j_call: TRBJ1-2
v_call: TRBV30
d_call: TRBD1
clone_size: once
cdr3_nt: TGTGCCTGGGGGACAGGGGGCGCGGCTGGCTACACCTTC
cdr3_aa: CAWGTGGAAGYTF

j_call: TRBJ2-1
v_call: TRBV6-5
d_call: TRBD1
clone_size: NA
cdr3_nt: TGTGCCAGCAGTTGGGACAGGGTCGTATTCTTC
cdr3_aa: CASSWDRVVFF

j_call: TRBJ2-5
v_call: TRBV29-1
d_call: TRBD2
clone_size: NA
cdr3_nt: TGCAGCGTAACCGGGACTAGCGGATACCAAGAGACCCAGTACTTC
cdr3_aa: CSVTGTSGYQETQYF

j_call: TRBJ2-7
v_call: TRBV18
d_call: NA
clone_size: NA
cdr3_nt: TGTGCCAGCTCACCGGACACTTACGAGCAGTACTTC
cdr3_aa: CASSPDTYEQYF

j_call: TRBJ2-7
v_call: TRBV5-1
d_call: NA
clone_size: NA
cdr3_nt: TGCGCCAGCAGCTTGTTTGGGGGCGACGAGCAGTACTTC
cdr3_aa: CASSLFGGDEQYF

j_call: TRBJ1-5
v_call: TRBV28
d_call: TRBD1
clone_size: large
cdr3_nt: TGTGCCAGCAGTTGGGACAGGGGCAATCAGCCCCAGCATTTT
cdr3_aa: CASSWDRGNQPQHF

j_call: TRBJ1-2
v_call: TRBV27
d_call: NA
clone_size: NA
cdr3_nt: TGTGCCAGCAGTTTACAGGGGAACTATGGCTACACCTTC
cdr3_aa: CASSLQGNYGYTF

j_call: TRBJ1-3
v_call: TRBV5-1
d_call: NA
clone_size: NA
cdr3_nt: TGCGCCAGCAGCACCACGACAGGATCTGGAAACACCATATATTTT
cdr3_aa: CASSTTTGSGNTIYF

j_call: TRBJ1-2
v_call: TRBV4-1
d_call: NA
clone_size: NA
cdr3_nt: TGCGCCAGCAGCCACGCGCCGGACACCGGCAACTATGGCTACACCTTC
cdr3_aa: CASSHAPDTGNYGYTF

j_call: TRBJ2-6
v_call: TRBV4-1
d_call: TRBD1
clone_size: NA
cdr3_nt: TGCGCCAGCAGCCGCAAAACCGGGACAGGGATAGGTACTGGGGCCAACGTCCTGACTTTC
cdr3_aa: CASSRKTGTGIGTGANVLTF

j_call: TRBJ2-5
v_call: TRBV1
d_call: NA
clone_size: NA
cdr3_nt: TGCACCAGCAGCCAAATGGGGGGGCTGGAGACCCAGTACTTC
cdr3_aa: CTSSQMGGLETQYF

j_call: TRBJ2-2
v_call: TRBV2
d_call: NA
clone_size: NA
cdr3_nt: TGTGCCAGCACGCCCCAGGGGTCCACCGGGGAGCTGTTTTTT
cdr3_aa: CASTPQGSTGELFF